The entry below describes one T cell receptor beta chain. The assay was immunoSEQ multiplex PCR, and TCRdb's table has in-frame clones only and misses some. The top ten hold roughly 3.6% of the sample, which has about 140,000 clones, around 80% seen once. The data were obtained in a study of blood T cell repertoires in COVID-19. Germline values: CDR1 LGHDT, CDR2 YNNKEL (reference sequence). This CDR3 has 11 residues. Trimming took 5 bases from V and 6 from J, leaving 5 bases between them. Sequencing was done on a sample of peripheral blood. The rearrangement joins TRBV3-1 (or the pseudogene TRBV3-2) to TRBJ2-1; the D is unclear. The receptor's source is a man aged 60 to 75 with acute or convalescent COVID-19. CDR3 loop: CASSRGNEQFF. The CDR3 nucleotides read TGTGCCAGCAGCAGAGGCAATGAGCAGTTCTTC.